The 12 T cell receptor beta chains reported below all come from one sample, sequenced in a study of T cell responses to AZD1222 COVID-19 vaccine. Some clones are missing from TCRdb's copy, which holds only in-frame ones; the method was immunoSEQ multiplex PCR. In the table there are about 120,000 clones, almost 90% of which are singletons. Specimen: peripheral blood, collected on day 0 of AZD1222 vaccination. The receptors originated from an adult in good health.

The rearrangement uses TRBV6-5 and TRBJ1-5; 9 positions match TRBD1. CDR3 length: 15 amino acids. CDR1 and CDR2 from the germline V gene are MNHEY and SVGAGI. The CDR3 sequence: CASSRDRGVPQPQHF. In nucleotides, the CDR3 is TGTGCATCCTCCCGCGACAGGGGGGTTCCTCAGCCCCAGCATTTT.

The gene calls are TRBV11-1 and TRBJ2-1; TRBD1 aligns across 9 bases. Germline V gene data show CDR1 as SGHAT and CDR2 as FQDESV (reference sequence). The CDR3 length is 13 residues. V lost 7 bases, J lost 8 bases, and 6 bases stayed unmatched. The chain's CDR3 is CASIAGQGDEQFF. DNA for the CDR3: TGTGCCAGCATCGCGGGACAGGGTGATGAGCAGTTCTTC.

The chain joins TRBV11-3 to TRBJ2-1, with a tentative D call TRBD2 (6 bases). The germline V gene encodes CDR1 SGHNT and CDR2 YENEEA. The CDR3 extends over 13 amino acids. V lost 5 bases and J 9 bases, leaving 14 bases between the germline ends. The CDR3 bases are TGTGCCAGCAGCCCCGGCGGGGTTAGTGAGCAGTTCTTC. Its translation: CASSPGGVSEQFF.

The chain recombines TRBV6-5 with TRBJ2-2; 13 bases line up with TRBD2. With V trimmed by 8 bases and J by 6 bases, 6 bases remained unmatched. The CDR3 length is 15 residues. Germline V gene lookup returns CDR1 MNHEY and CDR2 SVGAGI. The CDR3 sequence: CASRTSGGAAGELFF. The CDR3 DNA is TGTGCCAGCCGCACTAGCGGGGGGGCTGCCGGGGAGCTGTTTTTT.

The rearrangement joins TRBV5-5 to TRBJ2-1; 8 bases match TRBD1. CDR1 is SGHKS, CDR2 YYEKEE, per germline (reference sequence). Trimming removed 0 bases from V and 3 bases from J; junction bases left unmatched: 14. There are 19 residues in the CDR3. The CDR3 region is CASSLAIAGQANSYNEQFF. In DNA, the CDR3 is TGTGCCAGCAGCTTGGCTATTGCGGGACAGGCGAATAGCTACAATGAGCAGTTCTTC.

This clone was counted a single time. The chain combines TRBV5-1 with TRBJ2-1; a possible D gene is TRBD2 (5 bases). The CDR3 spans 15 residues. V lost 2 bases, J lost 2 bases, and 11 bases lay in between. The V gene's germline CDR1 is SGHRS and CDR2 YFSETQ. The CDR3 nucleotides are TGCGCCAGCAGCTTTCAGGCTAGCCCCTACAATGAGCAGTTCTTC. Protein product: CASSFQASPYNEQFF.

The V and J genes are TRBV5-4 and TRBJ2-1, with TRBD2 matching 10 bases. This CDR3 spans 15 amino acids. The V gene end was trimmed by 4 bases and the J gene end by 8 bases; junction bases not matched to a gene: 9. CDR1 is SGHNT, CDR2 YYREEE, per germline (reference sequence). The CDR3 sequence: CASSLLAGVGYEQFF. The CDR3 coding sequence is TGTGCCAGCAGCCTCCTAGCGGGGGTGGGCTATGAGCAGTTCTTC.

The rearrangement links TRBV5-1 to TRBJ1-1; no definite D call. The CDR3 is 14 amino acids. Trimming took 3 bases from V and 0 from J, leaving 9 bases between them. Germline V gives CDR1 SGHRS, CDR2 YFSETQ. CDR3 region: CASSSQYMNTEAFF. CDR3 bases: TGCGCCAGCAGCTCCCAGTACATGAACACTGAAGCTTTCTTT.

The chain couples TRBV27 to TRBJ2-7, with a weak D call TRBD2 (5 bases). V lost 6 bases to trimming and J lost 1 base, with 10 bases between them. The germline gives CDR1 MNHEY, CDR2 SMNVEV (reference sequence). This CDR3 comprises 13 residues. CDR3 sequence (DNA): TGTGCCAGCAGGGCCGAGGGTTCCTACGAGCAGTACTTC. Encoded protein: CASRAEGSYEQYF.

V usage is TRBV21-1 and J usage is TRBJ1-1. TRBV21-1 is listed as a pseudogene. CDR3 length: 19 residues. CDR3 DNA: TGTGCCAGCAGCAAAGGCCCCAGTCGGCAGAGGGGTCGCAGGACTGAAGCTTTCTTT. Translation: CASSKGPSRQRGRRTEAFF.

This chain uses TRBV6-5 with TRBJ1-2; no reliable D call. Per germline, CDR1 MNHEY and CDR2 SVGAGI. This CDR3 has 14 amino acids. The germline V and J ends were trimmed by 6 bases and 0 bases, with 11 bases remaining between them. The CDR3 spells CASSAYGANYGYTF. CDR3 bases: TGTGCCAGCAGCGCTTACGGGGCTAACTATGGCTACACCTTC.

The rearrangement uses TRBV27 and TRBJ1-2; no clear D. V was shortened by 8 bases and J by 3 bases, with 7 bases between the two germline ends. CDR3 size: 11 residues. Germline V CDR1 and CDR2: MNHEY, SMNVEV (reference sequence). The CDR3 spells CASGVYYGYTF. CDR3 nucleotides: TGTGCCAGCGGGGTTTACTATGGCTACACCTTC.